This TCR beta chain originates from a study of shared clonotypes between healthy human individuals. Study-level information: A donor's plate count was three for CD4 naive and three for CD4 memory; CD8 naive had two and CD8 memory one. General study results and limits: Estimated richness was generally greater in naive than memory subsets.

Execution of the assay was at deep level. Produced via immunoSEQ multiplex PCR; TCRdb's table is partial and in-frame only. The sample holds about 1 million clones; under 80% are singletons and the top ten take 1.4% to 1.5%. This clone was picked up one time. What it recognizes is unknown. Sequenced material: memory CD4+ T cells sorted from blood. Documented subset: CD45RA-negative fraction. This receptor was obtained from a man aged 18 to 30 in good health.

The CDR3 sequence: CASSRGQGDPGANVLTF. DNA of the CDR3: TGTGCCAGCAGTCGGGGACAGGGTGACCCTGGGGCCAACGTCCTGACTTTC. The V call is TRBV2, the J call TRBJ2-6; 9 bases match TRBD1. The V segment lost 5 bases and the J segment 2 bases; nucleotides outside the gene matches: 7. The CDR3 totals 17 residues. CDR1 and CDR2 (germline): SNHLY, FYNNEI. Using reference TRBV2 and TRBJ2-6 for the parts outside the CDR3, the full variable domain is EPEVTQTPSHQVTQMGQEVILRCVPISNHLYFYWYRQILGQKVEFLVSFYNNEISEKSEIFDDQFSVERPDGSNFTLKIRSTKLEDSAMYFCASSRGQGDPGANVLTFGAGSRLTVL.